A single T cell receptor beta chain is shown here with its context. Libraries were prepared by immunoSEQ multiplex PCR; TCRdb keeps only in-frame clonotypes and omits some of them. Of about 370,000 clones listed, roughly 90% were seen once; the top ten hold 5% to 8.5%. This specimen comes from a study of blood T cell repertoires in COVID-19. Study details: Acute and convalescent COVID-19 samples came from the United States, Italy and Spain.

Trimming took 5 bases from V and 0 from J, leaving 19 bases between them. Germline CDR1 is SGHAT and CDR2 is FQNNGV. The CDR3 runs to 17 residues. The gene calls are TRBV11-2 and TRBJ2-5; a possible D gene is TRBD2 (5 bases). Sequencing input: peripheral blood. The receptor was derived from a man between 18 and 35 years old with active or convalescent COVID-19. The CDR3 reads CASSIGLYSSYQETQYF. For the CDR3, the DNA is TGTGCCAGCAGCATCGGACTTTACTCCTCGTACCAAGAGACCCAGTACTTC.